A single sample gave rise to the 13 T cell receptor beta chains below, sequenced in a study of CD8 T cells in Susac syndrome. Random hexamers served to reverse transcribe roughly 0.45 to 1 ug RNA. MiXCR, applied by TCRdb to the immunoSEQ multiplex PCR reads, yields one record per CDR3 protein. The sample has roughly 120,000 distinct CDR3 sequences; just over 90% are singletons. The specimen sequenced was CD8+ T cells from PBMCs. The receptor source for this set is a human donor with multiple sclerosis.

The chain couples TRBV2 to TRBJ2-5; 9 positions agree with TRBD2. J was trimmed by 0 bases and V by 3 bases; bases with no gene match: 8. CDR1 is SNHLY, CDR2 FYNNEI, per germline. This CDR3 region has 17 residues. For the CDR3, the DNA is TGTGCCAGCAGTGATGCAGCGGGGGGCCTGTACCAAGAGACCCAGTACTTC. It codes for CASSDAAGGLYQETQYF.

The genes are TRBV27 and TRBJ1-4; 9 bases agree with TRBD1. The CDR3 extends over 17 amino acids. Per the germline V gene, CDR1 is MNHEY and CDR2 is SMNVEV (reference sequence). Trimming cost V 5 bases and J 10 bases; bases outside gene matches: 17. CDR3 protein: CASSLSAGTGYMRKLFF. The CDR3 nucleotides are TGTGCCAGCAGTCTCTCAGCCGGGACAGGGTATATGCGAAAACTGTTTTTT.

The chain is built from TRBV4-2 and TRBJ1-2; TRBD1 is a possible D gene (5 bases). CDR1 and CDR2 from the germline V gene are LGHNA and YNFKEQ. The CDR3 loop spans 15 amino acids. Trimming pared 0 bases from V and 2 bases from J, leaving 10 bases between. The CDR3: CASSQEVGANYGYTF. CDR3 sequence (DNA): TGTGCCAGCAGCCAAGAGGTAGGGGCAAACTATGGCTACACCTTC.

The chain carries TRBV19 and TRBJ1-1; D not resolved. Trimming took off 3 bases at V and 4 bases at J, with 9 bases between the two ends. CDR3 length: 13 amino acids. Germline V gene sequence: CDR1 LNHDA, CDR2 SQIVND (reference sequence). CDR3 DNA: TGTGCCAGTAGTATTGGAGTGGGCACTGAAGCTTTCTTT. As protein: CASSIGVGTEAFF.

J is TRBJ2-1 and V is TRBV3-1; D is undetermined. This CDR3 has 14 residues. Trimming removed 0 bases from V and 3 bases from J, with 6 bases in between. Germline V gene data show CDR1 as LGHDT and CDR2 as YNNKEL (reference sequence). CDR3: CASSQDNYYNEQFF. CDR3 nucleotide sequence: TGTGCCAGCAGCCAAGATAACTACTACAATGAGCAGTTCTTC.

This chain links TRBV12-3 or TRBV12-4 with TRBJ1-5; D unclear. V was clipped by 6 bases and J by 7 bases, with 16 bases between them. The CDR3 is 14 amino acids. The CDR3 DNA sequence: TGTGCCAGCAGCCCAACCGCTACATTGCAGCCCCAGCATTTT. Translation gives CASSPTATLQPQHF.

This rearrangement joins TRBV13 to TRBJ2-5; the D is unclear. The CDR3 runs 14 residues. The germline V and J ends were trimmed by 3 bases and 3 bases, with 11 bases remaining between them. Germline-derived CDR1 and CDR2 are PRHDT and FYEKMQ (reference sequence). The CDR3 DNA reads as TGTGCCAGCAGCTTCAGGAGAGGAGAAGAGACCCAGTACTTC. Encoded protein: CASSFRRGEETQYF.

The CDR3 sequence: CASNPPGGPKDTIYF. The CDR3 region has the DNA TGTGCCAGCAACCCCCCGGGGGGTCCTAAGGACACCATATATTTT. The chain combines TRBV2 with TRBJ1-3, with D perhaps TRBD1 (5 bases). V lost 7 bases, J lost 8 bases, and 21 bases lay in between. Germline CDR1 reads SNHLY; CDR2 reads FYNNEI. The CDR3 contains 15 residues.

The sample holds one count of this clonotype. The chain links TRBV13 to TRBJ2-3; 10 nucleotides line up with TRBD2. V trimming: 5 bases; J trimming: 2 bases; junction bases outside the gene matches: 7. CDR3 length: 16 amino acids. CDR1 is PRHDT and CDR2 is FYEKMQ in the germline V gene (reference sequence). The CDR3 DNA is TGTGCCAGCAGCATTGGGACTAGCGTGTCCACAGATACGCAGTATTTT. It yields the protein CASSIGTSVSTDTQYF.

The chain is built from TRBV29-1 and TRBJ2-1; no firm D call. There are 13 residues in the CDR3. Per germline, CDR1 SQVTM and CDR2 ANQGSEA. Trimming pared 5 bases from V and 2 bases from J, leaving 10 bases between. The CDR3 protein is CSVLPGTYNEQFF. CDR3 in DNA: TGCAGCGTTCTCCCCGGAACCTACAATGAGCAGTTCTTC.

This clonotype was seen only a few times. The chain recombines TRBV5-1 with TRBJ2-2; D is unclear. Trimming stripped 1 base from V and 1 base from J, with 5 bases between. The CDR3 spans 14 residues. The germline gives CDR1 SGHRS, CDR2 YFSETQ. The CDR3 nucleotides read TGCGCCAGCAGCTTGATTCAGAACACCGGGGAGCTGTTTTTT. Encoded protein: CASSLIQNTGELFF. Variable domain in full (rest from reference TRBV5-1 and TRBJ2-2): KAGVTQTPRYLIKTRGQQVTLSCSPISGHRSVSWYQQTPGQGLQFLFEYFSETQRNKGNFPGRFSGRQFSNSRSEMNVSTLELGDSALYLCASSLIQNTGELFFGEGSRLTVL.

The chain joins TRBV9 to TRBJ2-1, with 11 bases that match TRBD2. The trim removed 2 bases at V and 6 bases at J, leaving 4 bases unmatched. The CDR3 has 15 amino acids. CDR1 and CDR2 from the germline V gene are SGDLS and YYNGEE. The CDR3 loop reads CASSVASGRLNEQFF. CDR3 DNA sequence: TGTGCCAGCAGCGTGGCTAGCGGGAGGCTCAATGAGCAGTTCTTC. The complete variable domain, with remaining parts taken from reference TRBV9 and TRBJ2-1, reads DSGVTQTPKHLITATGQRVTLRCSPRSGDLSVYWYQQSLDQGLQFLIQYYNGEERAKGNILERFSAQQFPDLHSELNLSSLELGDSALYFCASSVASGRLNEQFFGPGTRLTVL.

V is TRBV19 and J is TRBJ2-1; 9 bases map to TRBD2. V was pared by 1 base and J by 2 bases, with 6 bases of the junction left unmatched. The CDR3 is 17 residues long. The V gene's germline CDR1 is LNHDA and CDR2 SQIVND (reference sequence). Written as DNA, the CDR3 is TGTGCCAGTAGTATAGGGTCTAGCGGGAATCCCTACAATGAGCAGTTCTTC. It specifies CASSIGSSGNPYNEQFF. The full variable domain, its missing parts supplied by reference TRBV19 and TRBJ2-1, is DGGITQSPKYLFRKEGQNVTLSCEQNLNHDAMYWYRQDPGQGLRLIYYSQIVNDFQKGDIAEGYSVSREKKESFPLTVTSAQKNPTAFYLCASSIGSSGNPYNEQFFGPGTRLTVL.